This entry lists 25 T cell receptor beta chains sequenced from one sample in a study of T cells after yellow fever vaccination. Each CDR3 protein gets one entry after TCRdb re-called the 5' RACE reads with MiXCR. The data contain around 320,000 distinct CDR3 sequences, around a tenth of them seen just once; the ten biggest clones take up 3% to 3.5%. This specimen was CD4+ T cells sorted from PBMCs, taken 45 days after the yellow fever booster vaccination. The receptors stem from a man aged 18 to 29 who received the YFV17D yellow fever vaccine.

This clonotype was seen repeatedly, ten times or more. The V call is TRBV7-2, the J call TRBJ1-1, with D tentatively TRBD1 (6 bases). V was shortened by 2 bases and J by 6 bases, with 7 bases between the two germline ends. This CDR3 spans 12 amino acids. Germline lookup yields CDR1 SGHTA and CDR2 FQGNSA. The CDR3 DNA reads as TGTGCCAGCAGCTTAAGGGGGGCTGAAGCTTTCTTT. It codes for CASSLRGAEAFF.

This sequence joins TRBV9 and TRBJ2-3; 11 bases line up with TRBD2. Per germline, CDR1 SGDLS and CDR2 YYNGEE. V gave up 3 bases and J gave up 1 base; unmatched junction bases: 4. This CDR3 is built from 16 residues. CDR3 sequence: CASSGLLAGGTDTQYF. In nucleotides, the CDR3 is TGTGCCAGCAGCGGGTTACTAGCGGGGGGCACAGATACGCAGTATTTT.

This clonotype came up a few times. The chain recombines TRBV14 with TRBJ2-5, with D possibly being TRBD2 (6 bases). The germline gives CDR1 SGHDN, CDR2 FVKESK. V was trimmed by 1 base and J by 5 bases, leaving 20 bases between them. This CDR3 comprises 17 residues. The CDR3 here is CASSQGSGWRPRETQYF. The CDR3 DNA reads TGTGCCAGCAGCCAAGGAAGCGGGTGGCGCCCGAGGGAGACCCAGTACTTC.

The rearrangement joins TRBV12-3 or TRBV12-4 to TRBJ1-2; D not certain. Deletions cut 5 bases from V and 4 bases from J, with 14 bases between. The CDR3 length is 14 residues. CDR3 residues: CASSPDGLFYGYTF. The CDR3 region has the DNA TGTGCCAGCAGTCCGGACGGGTTGTTCTATGGCTACACCTTC.

This clonotype was counted between two and nine times. The chain has TRBV5-6 and TRBJ2-1; tentative D call: TRBD2 (6 bases). Trimming shortened V by 0 bases and J by 10 bases, and 23 bases separated the two germline ends. Germline lookup yields CDR1 SGHDT and CDR2 YYEEEE. This CDR3 is built from 17 residues. The CDR3, as DNA: TGTGCCAGCAGCTTGGTACTCCTATTGGGGGGACTTGGCGAGCAGTTCTTC. As protein: CASSLVLLLGGLGEQFF.

The rearrangement joins TRBV5-1 to TRBJ2-3, with 10 bases aligning to TRBD2. Germline V lookup: CDR1 SGHRS, CDR2 YFSETQ. J gave up 1 base and V 4 bases, and 3 bases lay outside the gene matches. There are 15 residues in the CDR3. CDR3 in DNA: TGCGCCAGCAGCGACGGGACTAGCGGCACAGATACGCAGTATTTT. This codes for CASSDGTSGTDTQYF.

The chain recombines TRBV3-1 with TRBJ2-7; tentatively, D is TRBD1 (5 bases). The CDR3 spans 13 residues. Trimming shortened V by 4 bases and J by 4 bases, and 11 bases separated the two germline ends. The V gene's germline CDR1 is LGHDT and CDR2 YNNKEL (reference sequence). The CDR3 spells CASSPGPGYEQYV. The CDR3 DNA follows: TGTGCCAGCAGCCCAGGGCCCGGTTACGAGCAGTACGTC.

V usage is TRBV7-9 and J usage is TRBJ2-1; 10 nucleotides align to TRBD1. This CDR3 is built from 17 residues. The V gene's germline CDR1 is SEHNR and CDR2 FQNEAQ (reference sequence). Unmatched junction bases numbered 15, after V lost 5 bases and J lost 8 bases. CDR3 coding DNA: TGTGCCAGCAGCCCCCCCCGACAGGGGGCGGGGTGGGATGAGCAGTTCTTC. It yields the protein CASSPPRQGAGWDEQFF.

A few counts support this clonotype. The chain couples TRBV18 to TRBJ1-2; D uncertain. V gave up 3 bases and J gave up 6 bases, with 5 bases separating them. This CDR3 is 11 amino acids long. The germline gives CDR1 KGHSH, CDR2 LQKENI. CDR3: CASSPLDGYTF. CDR3 in DNA: TGTGCCAGCTCACCTCTGGATGGCTACACCTTC.

The chain employs TRBV29-1 and TRBJ2-5; tentative D call: TRBD1 (6 bases). Trimming took off 6 bases at V and 1 base at J, with 12 bases between the two ends. Per germline, CDR1 SQVTM and CDR2 ANQGSEA. This CDR3 contains 13 residues. DNA of the CDR3: TGCAGCGTGGCGACAGGCACCCAAGAGACCCAGTACTTC. Its protein is CSVATGTQETQYF.

The chain links TRBV5-1 to TRBJ2-1; TRBD2 is a possible D gene (6 bases). Germline V gene data show CDR1 as SGHRS and CDR2 as YFSETQ. CDR3 size: 13 residues. V was pared by 6 bases and J by 7 bases, with 14 bases between. The CDR3 DNA reads TGCGCCAGCACCGCAGGGCGGGATAATGAGCAGTTCTTC. It specifies CASTAGRDNEQFF.

This clonotype has a count of ten or more. The CDR3: CATSGGGYNEQFF. The CDR3, as DNA: TGTGCCACCTCCGGGGGTGGGTACAATGAGCAGTTCTTC. The rearrangement uses TRBV25-1 and TRBJ2-1; TRBD2 might be the D (6 bases). This CDR3 spans 13 amino acids. Germline V gives CDR1 MGHDK, CDR2 SYGVNS. V lost 10 bases and J lost 4, with 14 bases in between.

The chain joins TRBV20-1 to TRBJ1-4, with D possibly matching TRBD1 (5 bases). The V end was cut by 5 bases, the J end by 0 bases, with 13 bases between. CDR3 length equals 15 residues. In germline, CDR1 is DFQATT, CDR2 SNEGSKA (reference sequence). DNA of the CDR3: TGCAGTGCTCGCCAAGGGGCCGCAACTAATGAAAAACTGTTTTTT. Its protein product is CSARQGAATNEKLFF.

This chain uses TRBV6-6 with TRBJ1-2; 11 bases are shared with TRBD1. Germline V CDR1 and CDR2: MNHNY, SVGAGI (reference sequence). CDR3 length equals 17 residues. J was trimmed by 4 bases and V by 7 bases; bases with no gene match: 14. The CDR3 protein is CASTIPGQGEYGYGYTF. The CDR3 DNA reads as TGTGCCAGCACTATTCCGGGACAGGGGGAGTACGGCTATGGCTACACCTTC.

In its sample, this clonotype was seen a few times. The chain employs TRBV7-2 and TRBJ1-1; D might be TRBD1 (6 bases). The CDR3 has 14 residues. In germline, CDR1 is SGHTA, CDR2 FQGNSA. Trimming cost V 3 bases and J 5 bases, with 13 bases left between them. The CDR3 here is CASSFWGAQTEAFF. The CDR3 DNA reads as TGTGCCAGCAGCTTTTGGGGGGCGCAAACTGAAGCTTTCTTT.

The rearrangement joins TRBV7-3 to TRBJ2-3, with 8 bases lining up with TRBD2. The CDR3 loop spans 13 amino acids. Unmatched junction bases numbered 4, after V lost 5 bases and J lost 6 bases. The germline CDR1 and CDR2 sequences are SGHTA and FQGTGA. The CDR3 sequence is CASSQTGGDTQYF. CDR3 DNA sequence: TGTGCCAGCAGCCAGACGGGGGGGGATACGCAGTATTTT.

The chain joins TRBV12-3 or TRBV12-4 to TRBJ2-7; D is ambiguous. V shed 3 bases and J shed 9 bases, with 12 bases lying between them. The CDR3 spans 12 residues. CDR3 sequence reads: CASSFEPMRQYF. DNA for the CDR3: TGTGCCAGCAGTTTCGAACCAATGAGGCAGTACTTC.

This clonotype was counted ten times or more. This chain connects TRBV6-1 to TRBJ2-4; TRBD2 is a possible D gene (5 bases). V lost 7 bases to trimming and J lost 1 base, with 20 bases between them. The CDR3 contains 17 residues. Germline V lookup: CDR1 MNHNS, CDR2 SASEGT. The CDR3 sequence: CASTADVTGNAKNIQYF. Written as DNA, the CDR3 is TGTGCCAGCACCGCTGATGTTACGGGGAACGCCAAAAACATTCAGTACTTC.

This clonotype was counted only a few times. The V gene is TRBV12-3 or TRBV12-4, the J gene TRBJ1-6; 9 nucleotides align to TRBD1. The CDR3 consists of 16 residues. Trimming took 1 base from V and 7 from J; bases not matched to a gene: 5. This CDR3 is CASSLDTGGRNSPLHF. The CDR3, as DNA: TGTGCCAGCAGTTTAGATACAGGGGGCAGGAATTCACCCCTCCACTTT.

The table lists this clonotype with a few counts. This sequence joins TRBV3-1 and TRBJ2-5; 8 positions match TRBD1. V lost 1 base, J lost 5 bases, and 6 bases stayed unmatched. The CDR3 has 15 amino acids. Per the germline V gene, CDR1 is LGHDT and CDR2 is YNNKEL (reference sequence). Here the CDR3 DNA reads TGTGCCAGCAGCCAAGGTCCTACAGGGGGGGAGACCCAGTACTTC. It is translated as CASSQGPTGGETQYF.

The chain combines TRBV10-3 with TRBJ1-1; 7 bases agree with TRBD1. The V and J ends lost 10 bases and 2 bases, in that order; junction bases with no gene match: 4. CDR3 length: 12 residues. Germline CDR1 is ENHRY and CDR2 is SYGVKD. CDR3 DNA: TGTGCCACCTGGGACAGAAACACTGAAGCTTTCTTT. Translation: CATWDRNTEAFF.

The chain uses TRBV11-3 and TRBJ1-2; D unresolved. Per the germline V gene, CDR1 is SGHNT and CDR2 is YENEEA. The CDR3 is 15 residues long. Trimming removed 8 bases from V and 0 bases from J, with 16 bases in between. The CDR3 loop reads CASLLPGRPNYGYTF. CDR3 sequence (DNA): TGTGCCAGCCTCCTCCCGGGGAGGCCTAACTATGGCTACACCTTC.

This clonotype came up a few times. The genes are TRBV12-3 or TRBV12-4 and TRBJ1-6; D is uncertain. Trimming took off 3 bases at V and 9 bases at J, with 15 bases between the two ends. This CDR3 has 15 amino acids. This CDR3 is CASSLAGESSSPLHF. The CDR3 coding sequence is TGTGCCAGCAGTTTGGCCGGGGAGAGTAGTTCACCCCTCCACTTT.

The chain employs TRBV6-2 or TRBV6-3 and TRBJ1-1; D not certain. Germline CDR1 and CDR2: MNHEY and SVGEGT. The CDR3 consists of 15 residues. Between the trimmed V and J ends, which lost 1 base and 7 bases, there was a span of 16 bases. The CDR3 region has the DNA TGTGCCAGCAGTTACTTAGGCGTATTACGAGGTGAAGCTTTCTTT. It specifies CASSYLGVLRGEAFF.

The rearrangement uses TRBV6-2 or TRBV6-3 and TRBJ1-5; maybe TRBD1 (5 bases). The CDR3 is made up of 14 amino acids. Trimming pared 6 bases from V and 9 bases from J, leaving 18 bases between. The germline CDR1 and CDR2 sequences are MNHEY and SVGEGT. This CDR3 is CASRGMGGGRPQHF. The CDR3 DNA sequence: TGTGCCAGCAGAGGGATGGGGGGAGGTCGGCCCCAGCATTTT.